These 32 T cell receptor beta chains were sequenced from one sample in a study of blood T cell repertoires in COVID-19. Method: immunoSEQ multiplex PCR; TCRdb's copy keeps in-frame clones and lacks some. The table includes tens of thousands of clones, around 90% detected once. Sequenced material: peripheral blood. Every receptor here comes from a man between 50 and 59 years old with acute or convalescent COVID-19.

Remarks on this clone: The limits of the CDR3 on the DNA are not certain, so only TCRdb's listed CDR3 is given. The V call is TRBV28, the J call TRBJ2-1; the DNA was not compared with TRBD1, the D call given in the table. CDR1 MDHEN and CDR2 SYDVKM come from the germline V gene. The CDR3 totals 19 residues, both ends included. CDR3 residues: CASSSSFRRQGKEYNEQFF.

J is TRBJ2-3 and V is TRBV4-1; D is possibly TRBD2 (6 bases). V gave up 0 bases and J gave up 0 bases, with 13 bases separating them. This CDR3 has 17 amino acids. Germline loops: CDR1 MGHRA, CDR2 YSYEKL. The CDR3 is CASSQDLAGPSTDTQYF. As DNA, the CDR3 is TGCGCCAGCAGCCAAGATCTGGCGGGGCCGAGCACAGATACGCAGTATTTT.

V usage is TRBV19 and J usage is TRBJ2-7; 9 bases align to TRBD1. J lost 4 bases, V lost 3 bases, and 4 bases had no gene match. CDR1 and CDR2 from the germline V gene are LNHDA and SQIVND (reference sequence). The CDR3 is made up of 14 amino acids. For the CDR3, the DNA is TGTGCCAGTAGTATTGGGACAGGGAATTACGAGCAGTACGTC. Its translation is CASSIGTGNYEQYV.

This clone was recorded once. The CDR3 here is CASSLAVGRGYNEQFF. CDR3 nucleotides: TGCGCCAGCAGCTTGGCCGTGGGGCGGGGCTACAATGAGCAGTTCTTC. The chain uses TRBV5-1 and TRBJ2-1; D is possibly TRBD2 (6 bases). V was shortened by 0 bases and J by 3 bases, with 13 bases between the two germline ends. Germline values: CDR1 SGHRS, CDR2 YFSETQ. CDR3 length: 16 residues. The complete variable domain, with remaining parts taken from reference TRBV5-1 and TRBJ2-1, reads KAGVTQTPRYLIKTRGQQVTLSCSPISGHRSVSWYQQTPGQGLQFLFEYFSETQRNKGNFPGRFSGRQFSNSRSEMNVSTLELGDSALYLCASSLAVGRGYNEQFFGPGTRLTVL.

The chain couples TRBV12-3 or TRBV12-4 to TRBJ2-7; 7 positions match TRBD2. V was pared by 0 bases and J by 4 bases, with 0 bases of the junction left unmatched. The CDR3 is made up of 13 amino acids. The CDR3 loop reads CASSLAGGYEQYF. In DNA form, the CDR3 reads TGTGCCAGCAGTTTAGCGGGGGGGTACGAGCAGTACTTC.

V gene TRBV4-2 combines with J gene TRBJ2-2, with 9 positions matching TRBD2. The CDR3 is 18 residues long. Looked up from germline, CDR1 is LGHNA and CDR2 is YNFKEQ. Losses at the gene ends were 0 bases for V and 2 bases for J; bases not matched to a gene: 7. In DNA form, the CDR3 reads TGTGCCAGCAGCCAAGATCCGAGCGGGGGGTATAACACCGGGGAGCTGTTTTTT. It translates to CASSQDPSGGYNTGELFF.

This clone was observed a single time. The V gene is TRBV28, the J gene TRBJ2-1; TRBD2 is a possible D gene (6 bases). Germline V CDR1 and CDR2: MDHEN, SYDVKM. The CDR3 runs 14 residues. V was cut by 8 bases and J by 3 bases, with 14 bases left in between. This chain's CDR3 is CASYGLGSYNEQFF. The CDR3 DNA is TGTGCCAGCTACGGCCTCGGGAGCTACAATGAGCAGTTCTTC.

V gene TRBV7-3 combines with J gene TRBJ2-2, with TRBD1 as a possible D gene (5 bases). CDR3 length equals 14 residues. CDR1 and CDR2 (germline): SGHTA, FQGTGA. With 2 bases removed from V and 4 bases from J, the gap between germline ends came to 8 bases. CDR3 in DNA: TGTGCCAGCAGCTTACAGGGTAGCACCGGGGAGCTGTTTTTT. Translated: CASSLQGSTGELFF.

The CDR3 protein is CASSPPYRGRNNQPQHF. DNA for the CDR3: TGTGCCAGCAGTCCCCCGTACAGGGGGCGAAACAATCAGCCCCAGCATTTT. The gene calls are TRBV28 and TRBJ1-5, with 9 nucleotides matching TRBD1. V gave up 5 bases and J gave up 3 bases; unmatched junction bases: 11. The CDR3 has 17 residues. The germline CDR1 and CDR2 sequences are MDHEN and SYDVKM.

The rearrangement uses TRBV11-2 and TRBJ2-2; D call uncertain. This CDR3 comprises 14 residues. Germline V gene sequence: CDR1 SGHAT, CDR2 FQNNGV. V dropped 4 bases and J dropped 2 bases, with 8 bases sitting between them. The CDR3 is CASSSRVNTGELFF. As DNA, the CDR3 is TGTGCCAGCAGCTCCCGGGTCAACACCGGGGAGCTGTTTTTT.

The CDR3 loop is CASSLLTGDGLFETQYF. CDR3 in DNA: TGTGCCAGCAGCTTGCTTACAGGGGACGGGCTGTTCGAGACCCAGTACTTC. This sequence joins TRBV5-6 and TRBJ2-5; 7 nucleotides agree with TRBD1. Germline V gene data show CDR1 as SGHDT and CDR2 as YYEEEE. There are 17 residues in the CDR3. The junction had 14 bases not matched to a gene; V was cut back by 1 base and J by 5 bases.

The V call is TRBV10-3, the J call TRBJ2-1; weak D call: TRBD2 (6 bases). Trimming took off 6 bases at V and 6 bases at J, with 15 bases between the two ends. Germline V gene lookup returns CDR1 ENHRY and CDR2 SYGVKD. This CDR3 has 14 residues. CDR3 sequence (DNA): TGTGCCATCAGCCAACCACGGGAGCTCAATGAGCAGTTCTTC. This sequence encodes CAISQPRELNEQFF.

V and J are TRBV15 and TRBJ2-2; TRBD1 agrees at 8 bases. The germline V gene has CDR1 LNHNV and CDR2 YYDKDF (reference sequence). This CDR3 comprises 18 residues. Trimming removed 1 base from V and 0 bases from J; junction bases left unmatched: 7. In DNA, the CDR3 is TGTGCCACCAGCAGAGTCCCACCAGGGGGCTCGAACACCGGGGAGCTGTTTTTT. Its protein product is CATSRVPPGGSNTGELFF.

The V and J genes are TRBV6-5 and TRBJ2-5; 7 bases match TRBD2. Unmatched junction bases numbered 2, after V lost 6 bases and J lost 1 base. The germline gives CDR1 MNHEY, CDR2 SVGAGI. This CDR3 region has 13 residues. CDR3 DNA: TGTGCCAGCAGAGCGGGGATCCAAGAGACCCAGTACTTC. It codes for CASRAGIQETQYF.

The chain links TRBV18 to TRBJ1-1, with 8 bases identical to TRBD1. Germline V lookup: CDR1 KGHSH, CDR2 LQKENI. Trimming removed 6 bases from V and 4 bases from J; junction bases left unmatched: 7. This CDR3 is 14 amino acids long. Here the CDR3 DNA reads TGTGCCAGCTCGCCAGACAGGGGAGGCACTGAAGCTTTCTTT. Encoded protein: CASSPDRGGTEAFF. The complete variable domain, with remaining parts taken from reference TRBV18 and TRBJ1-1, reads NAGVMQNPRHLVRRRGQEARLRCSPMKGHSHVYWYRQLPEEGLKFMVYLQKENIIDESGMPKERFSAEFPKEGPSILRIQQVVRGDSAAYFCASSPDRGGTEAFFGQGTRLTVV.

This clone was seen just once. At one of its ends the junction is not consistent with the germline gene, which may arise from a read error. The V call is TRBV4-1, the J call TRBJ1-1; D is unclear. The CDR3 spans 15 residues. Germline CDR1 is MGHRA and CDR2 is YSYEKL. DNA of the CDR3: TGCGCCAGCAGCCAAGCGGAGGGTTGGAACCCTGAAGCTTTCTTT. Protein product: CASSQAEGWNPEAFF.

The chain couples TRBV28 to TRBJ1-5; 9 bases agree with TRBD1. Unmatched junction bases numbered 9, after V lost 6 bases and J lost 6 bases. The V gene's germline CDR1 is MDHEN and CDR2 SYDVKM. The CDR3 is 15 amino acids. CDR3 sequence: CASSYRDRVFQPQHF. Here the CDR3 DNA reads TGTGCCAGCAGCTACCGGGACAGGGTTTTTCAGCCCCAGCATTTT.

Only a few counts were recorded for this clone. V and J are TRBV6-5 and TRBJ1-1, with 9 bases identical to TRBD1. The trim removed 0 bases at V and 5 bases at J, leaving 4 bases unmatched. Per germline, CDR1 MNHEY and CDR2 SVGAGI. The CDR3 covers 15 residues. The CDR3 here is CASSYSRTGDTEAFF. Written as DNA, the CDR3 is TGTGCCAGCAGTTACTCCCGGACAGGGGATACTGAAGCTTTCTTT.

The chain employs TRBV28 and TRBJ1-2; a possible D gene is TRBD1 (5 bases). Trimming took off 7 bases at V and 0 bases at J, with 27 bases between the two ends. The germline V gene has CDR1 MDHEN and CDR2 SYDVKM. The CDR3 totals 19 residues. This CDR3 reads CASTTVAGQGTLANYGYTF. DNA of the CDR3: TGTGCCAGCACCACGGTGGCGGGGCAGGGTACCTTAGCTAACTATGGCTACACCTTC.

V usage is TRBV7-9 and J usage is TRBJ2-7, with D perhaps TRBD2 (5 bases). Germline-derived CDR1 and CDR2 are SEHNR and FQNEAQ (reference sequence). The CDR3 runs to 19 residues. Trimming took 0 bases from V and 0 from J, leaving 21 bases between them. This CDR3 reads CASSLALRGSDPSSYEQYV. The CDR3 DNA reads TGTGCCAGCAGCTTAGCCCTTAGAGGGTCGGATCCTAGCTCCTACGAGCAGTACGTC.

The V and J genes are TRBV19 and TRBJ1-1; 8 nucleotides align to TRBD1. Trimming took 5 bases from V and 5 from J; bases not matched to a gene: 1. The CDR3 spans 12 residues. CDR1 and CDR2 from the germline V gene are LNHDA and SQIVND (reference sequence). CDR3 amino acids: CASSQGATEAFF. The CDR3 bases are TGTGCCAGTAGTCAGGGGGCAACTGAAGCTTTCTTT.

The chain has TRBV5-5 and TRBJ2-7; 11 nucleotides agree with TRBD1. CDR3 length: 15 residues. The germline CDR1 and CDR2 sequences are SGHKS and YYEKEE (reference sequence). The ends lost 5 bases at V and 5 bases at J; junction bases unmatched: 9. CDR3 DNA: TGTGCCAGCAGTTTGCGTGGACAGGGGGCGGACGAGCAGTACTTC. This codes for CASSLRGQGADEQYF.

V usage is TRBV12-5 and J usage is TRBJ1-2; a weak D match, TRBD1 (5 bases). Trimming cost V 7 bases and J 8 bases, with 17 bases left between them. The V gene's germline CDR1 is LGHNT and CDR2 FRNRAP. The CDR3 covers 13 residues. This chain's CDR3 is CASDQGLTNGYTF. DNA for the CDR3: TGTGCTAGTGATCAGGGTCTGACAAACGGCTACACCTTC.

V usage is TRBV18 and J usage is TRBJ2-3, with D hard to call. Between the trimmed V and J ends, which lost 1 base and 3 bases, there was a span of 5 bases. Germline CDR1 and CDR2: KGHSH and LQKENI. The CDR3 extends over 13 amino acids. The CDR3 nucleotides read TGTGCCAGCTCACCACTGAGTACAGATACGCAGTATTTT. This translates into CASSPLSTDTQYF.

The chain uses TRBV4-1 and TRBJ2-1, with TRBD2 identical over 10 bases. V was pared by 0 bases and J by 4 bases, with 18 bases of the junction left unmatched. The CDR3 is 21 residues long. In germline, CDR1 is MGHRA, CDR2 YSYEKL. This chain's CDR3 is CASSQDHEESGRALLYNEQFF. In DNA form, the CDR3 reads TGCGCCAGCAGCCAAGATCACGAGGAGAGCGGGAGGGCCCTACTTTACAATGAGCAGTTCTTC.

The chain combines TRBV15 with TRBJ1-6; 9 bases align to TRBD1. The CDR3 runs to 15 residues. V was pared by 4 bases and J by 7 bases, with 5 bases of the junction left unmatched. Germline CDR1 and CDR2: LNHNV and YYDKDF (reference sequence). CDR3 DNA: TGTGCCACCAGCAACCAGGACAGGGGAAATTCACCCCTCCACTTT. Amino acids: CATSNQDRGNSPLHF.

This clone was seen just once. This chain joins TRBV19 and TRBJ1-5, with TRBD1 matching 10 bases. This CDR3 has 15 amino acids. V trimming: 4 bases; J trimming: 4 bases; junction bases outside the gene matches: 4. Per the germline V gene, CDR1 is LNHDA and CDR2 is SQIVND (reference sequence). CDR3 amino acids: CASSRDRGLNQPQHF. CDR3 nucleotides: TGTGCCAGTAGTAGGGACAGGGGCCTTAATCAGCCCCAGCATTTT.

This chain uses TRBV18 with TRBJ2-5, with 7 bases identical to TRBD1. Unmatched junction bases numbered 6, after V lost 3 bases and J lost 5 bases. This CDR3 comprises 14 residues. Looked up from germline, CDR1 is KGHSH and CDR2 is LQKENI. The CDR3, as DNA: TGTGCCAGCTCACCGACGGGACAGAGGGAGACCCAGTACTTC. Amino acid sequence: CASSPTGQRETQYF. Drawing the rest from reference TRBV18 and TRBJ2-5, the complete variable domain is NAGVMQNPRHLVRRRGQEARLRCSPMKGHSHVYWYRQLPEEGLKFMVYLQKENIIDESGMPKERFSAEFPKEGPSILRIQQVVRGDSAAYFCASSPTGQRETQYFGPGTRLLVL.

CDR3 in DNA: TGTGCCAGTAGTATCGTTGTCGGCTCTGGAAACACCATATATTTT. This encodes CASSIVVGSGNTIYF. This rearrangement joins TRBV19 to TRBJ1-3; D is undetermined. Trimming took off 3 bases at V and 0 bases at J, with 9 bases between the two ends. The germline CDR1 and CDR2 sequences are LNHDA and SQIVND (reference sequence). The CDR3 runs 15 residues.

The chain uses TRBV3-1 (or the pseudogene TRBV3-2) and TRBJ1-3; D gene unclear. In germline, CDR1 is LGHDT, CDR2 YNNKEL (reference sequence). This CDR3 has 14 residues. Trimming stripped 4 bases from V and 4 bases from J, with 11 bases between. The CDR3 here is CASSRREVGNTIYF. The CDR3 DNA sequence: TGTGCCAGCAGCCGGCGGGAGGTCGGAAACACCATATATTTT.

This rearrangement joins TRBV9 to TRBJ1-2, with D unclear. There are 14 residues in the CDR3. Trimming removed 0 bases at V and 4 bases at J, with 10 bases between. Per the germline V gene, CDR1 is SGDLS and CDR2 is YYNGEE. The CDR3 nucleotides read TGTGCCAGCAGCGTAGTGGAGGGAACCTATGGCTACACCTTC. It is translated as CASSVVEGTYGYTF.

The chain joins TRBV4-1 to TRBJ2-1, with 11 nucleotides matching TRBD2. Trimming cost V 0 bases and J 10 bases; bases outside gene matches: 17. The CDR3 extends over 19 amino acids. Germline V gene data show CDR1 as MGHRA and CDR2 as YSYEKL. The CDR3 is CASSQDVTPGLAAGREQFF. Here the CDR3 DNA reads TGCGCCAGCAGCCAAGATGTGACCCCGGGACTAGCGGCCGGGAGAGAGCAGTTCTTC.